The rows below give T cell receptor beta chains drawn from one sample of a study of T-cell memory formation after mild COVID-19. Each CDR3 protein is one row after TCRdb ran MiXCR on the 5' RACE reads. The table records 380,000 or so distinct CDR3 sequences, about an eighth of them present only once. The source material was PBMCs or a T cell subset sorted from them (not recorded which). These receptors came from a man between 18 and 35 years old who had mild COVID-19 (a few samples of this study predate the infection). Cell type and time point are not known. The CDR3 runs from the conserved cysteine through the conserved F or W. The D gene is left open where the match is weak. Only part of the rows carry a size: once, few, many, or a class if the clone is expanded.

v_call	clone_size	d_call	j_call	cdr3_nt	cdr3_aa
TRBV12-3/TRBV12-4	few	NA	TRBJ2-7	TGTGCCAGCAGTTTTGAGACTCCCTACGAGCAGTACTTC	CASSFETPYEQYF
TRBV9	NA	NA	TRBJ2-1	TGTGCCAGCAGCGTGGGTCCCAATGAGCAGTTCTTC	CASSVGPNEQFF
TRBV7-2	NA	NA	TRBJ1-6	TGTGCCAGCAGCTTTACAGGGTATAATTCACCCCTCCACTTT	CASSFTGYNSPLHF
TRBV29-1	few	TRBD2	TRBJ2-1	TGCAGCGTTGAAGATAGCGGGGGTACATACAATGAGCAGTTCTTC	CSVEDSGGTYNEQFF
TRBV20-1	few	NA	TRBJ1-6	TGCAGTGCTAGTGTGCGGGGAGGTTCACCCCTCCACTTT	CSASVRGGSPLHF
TRBV27	NA	NA	TRBJ2-5	TGTGCCAGCAGTTTGACAGCGCGGGGACGACAAGAGACCCAGTACTTC	CASSLTARGRQETQYF
TRBV7-3	few	TRBD2	TRBJ2-3	TGTGCCAGCAGCCTTCGGACTAGCGGGGGGGCCGATGGAGATACGCAGTATTTT	CASSLRTSGGADGDTQYF
TRBV12-3/TRBV12-4	few	NA	TRBJ2-1	TGTGCCAGCAGTGGGGAGGGACATCTCTACAATGAGCAGTTCTTC	CASSGEGHLYNEQFF
TRBV4-1	NA	TRBD2	TRBJ2-1	TGCGCCAGCAGCCAAGATTGGGCTAGCGGCTCCTACAATGAGCAGTTCTTC	CASSQDWASGSYNEQFF
TRBV18	many	TRBD2	TRBJ2-7	TGTGCCAGCTCGCCCCCGGGACTAGCGGCCTACGAGCAGTACTTC	CASSPPGLAAYEQYF
TRBV20-1	few	TRBD2	TRBJ2-7	TGCAGTGCTCGAGGTGGAGCGGGGGACTTCTACGAGCAGTACTTC	CSARGGAGDFYEQYF
TRBV7-2	many	NA	TRBJ2-3	TGTGCCAGCAGCTTATCGAGGGGCAGCACAGATACGCAGTATTTT	CASSLSRGSTDTQYF
TRBV11-2	many	TRBD1	TRBJ2-1	TGTGCCAGCAGCCGGGACAGGTACAATGAGCAGTTCTTC	CASSRDRYNEQFF
TRBV6-1	NA	NA	TRBJ2-3	TGTGCCAGCAGTGAAGACTTCTCTAGCACAGATACGCAGTATTTT	CASSEDFSSTDTQYF
TRBV12-3/TRBV12-4	NA	NA	TRBJ2-3	TGTGCCAGCAGTTTCGAGGGACTCACAGATACGCAGTATTTT	CASSFEGLTDTQYF
TRBV6-6	NA	NA	TRBJ2-2	TGTGCCAGCAGTTACAGGGCCGGGGAGCTGTTTTTT	CASSYRAGELFF
TRBV6-4	few	NA	TRBJ1-1	TGTGCCAGCAGTGAAGACCCCGGTGGCACTGAAGCTTTCTTT	CASSEDPGGTEAFF
TRBV29-1	NA	NA	TRBJ1-2	TGCAGCGTTGTAGGCCCGTTGAGGCGCACAGGCTATGGCTACACCTTC	CSVVGPLRRTGYGYTF
TRBV7-9	NA	NA	TRBJ1-1	TGTGCCAGCAGCTTAGAATTTGAGGGTGAAGCTTTCTTT	CASSLEFEGEAFF
TRBV4-2	NA	NA	TRBJ1-1	TGTGCCAGCAGCCCCAGCATCGACACTGAAGCTTTCTTT	CASSPSIDTEAFF
TRBV29-1	few	TRBD2	TRBJ2-1	TGCAGCGTTCATCCCCGGGGGGGGAGAGAGCAGTTCTTC	CSVHPRGGREQFF
TRBV4-1	NA	NA	TRBJ2-7	TGCGCCAGCAGCCAAGTGAGGGGGGAGCAGTACTTC	CASSQVRGEQYF
TRBV12-3/TRBV12-4	NA	NA	TRBJ1-5	TGTGCCAGCACCCCCCCCGGGCCCAATCAGCCCCAGCATTTT	CASTPPGPNQPQHF
TRBV29-1	few	TRBD1	TRBJ2-7	TGCAGCGTAGGGACAGAATACTACGAGCAGTACTTC	CSVGTEYYEQYF
TRBV3-1	few	TRBD1	TRBJ1-2	TGTGCCAGCAGCCAGGGACAGGGAGGCGGCTACACCTTC	CASSQGQGGGYTF
TRBV28	NA	NA	TRBJ2-6	TGTGCCAGCAGTATCGCAGGAACCTCTGGGGCCAACGTCCTGACTTTC	CASSIAGTSGANVLTF
TRBV5-1	many	NA	TRBJ2-7	TGCGCCAGCATCTCCTACGAGCAGTACTTC	CASISYEQYF
TRBV12-3/TRBV12-4	NA	NA	TRBJ1-2	TGTGCCAGCACCCCTGTTTACACATCCTATGGCTACACCTTC	CASTPVYTSYGYTF
TRBV12-3/TRBV12-4	NA	NA	TRBJ1-3	TGTGCCAAAACCTATACTGGAAACACCATATATTTT	CAKTYTGNTIYF
TRBV5-5	NA	TRBD1	TRBJ1-2	TGTGCCAGCAGCGCAGGGACAGGGGATGGCTACACCTTC	CASSAGTGDGYTF
TRBV24-1	few	NA	TRBJ2-3	TGTGCCACCAGTGGAGACAGCGGCTTATCTACGCAGTATTTT	CATSGDSGLSTQYF
TRBV6-2/TRBV6-3	NA	NA	TRBJ1-2	TGTGCCAGCAGTCGTCCCGGGACACCCTATGGCTACACCTTC	CASSRPGTPYGYTF
TRBV20-1	few	TRBD1	TRBJ2-2	TGCAGTGTTCGACAGGGGAACACCGGGGAGCTGTTTTTT	CSVRQGNTGELFF
TRBV5-1	NA	NA	TRBJ1-2	TGCGCCAGCAGCCTGGCCCTGGGAAGGCCGGATTATGGCTACACCTTC	CASSLALGRPDYGYTF
TRBV20-1	NA	NA	TRBJ1-5	TGCAGTGCTAGAGATCAGAGGGGAAGGGGTCAGCCCCAGCATTTT	CSARDQRGRGQPQHF
TRBV3-1	few	NA	TRBJ2-7	TGTGCCAGCAGCCAAGAGCCTCGCTCCTACGAGCAGTACTTC	CASSQEPRSYEQYF
TRBV5-1	few	NA	TRBJ2-7	TGCGCCAGCAACAATAGGGGGAGTGTCCACGAGCAGTACTTC	CASNNRGSVHEQYF